The 18 T cell receptor beta chains presented below share a single source sample, sequenced in a study of early T cells in non-severe SARS-CoV-2 infection. From the 5' RACE reads, TCRdb called clonotypes with MiXCR, one entry per CDR3 protein. The sample contains about 37,000 distinct CDR3 sequences, 4.5% to 7% of which appear only once. Sequencing input: whole blood. The receptor set was obtained from an adult who was a healthcare worker with PCR-confirmed SARS-CoV-2 infection or an uninfected control (not recorded which).

This clonotype was seen ten or more times. The V and J genes are TRBV6-1 and TRBJ2-3, with a possible D match to TRBD1 (6 bases). V lost 8 bases and J lost 0, with 12 bases in between. CDR1 is MNHNS, CDR2 SASEGT, per germline. CDR3 size: 14 residues. The CDR3 DNA sequence: TGTGCCAGCGGCCGGACAGCCAGCACAGATACGCAGTATTTT. Its protein product is CASGRTASTDTQYF.

This clonotype was detected many times. The chain links TRBV28 to TRBJ1-2; 7 bases are shared with TRBD1. J lost 2 bases, V lost 9 bases, and 3 bases had no gene match. Germline loops: CDR1 MDHEN, CDR2 SYDVKM. This CDR3 has 12 residues. DNA of the CDR3: TGTGCCAGTAGGGACAGCAACTATGGCTACACCTTC. It specifies CASRDSNYGYTF.

The sample holds a few counts of this clonotype. V usage is TRBV24-1 and J usage is TRBJ2-5, with 10 bases lining up with TRBD2. The CDR3 length is 16 residues. Germline V gives CDR1 KGHDR, CDR2 SFDVKD. The V and J ends lost 0 bases and 3 bases, in that order; junction bases with no gene match: 3. The CDR3 coding sequence is TGTGCCACCAGTGATTTGCTAGCGGGGGAAAAAGAGACCCAGTACTTC. Translation: CATSDLLAGEKETQYF.

In its sample, this clonotype was seen a few times. The V call is TRBV20-1, the J call TRBJ2-7; possible D gene TRBD1, 6 bases. Germline CDR1 is DFQATT and CDR2 is SNEGSKA (reference sequence). The CDR3 runs 14 residues. V lost 6 bases and J 3 bases, leaving 18 bases between the germline ends. CDR3: CSASGQSGDYEQYF. Written as DNA, the CDR3 is TGCAGTGCGTCGGGACAATCAGGAGACTACGAGCAGTACTTC.

Ten or more counts support this clonotype. This chain joins TRBV30 and TRBJ2-6; D is perhaps TRBD1 or TRBD2 (5 bases each). Trimming stripped 1 base from V and 1 base from J, with 20 bases between. The CDR3 length is 19 residues. CDR1 and CDR2 from the germline V gene are GTSNPN and SVGIG (reference sequence). This chain's CDR3 is CAWSEEMGPFISGANVLTF. The CDR3, as DNA: TGTGCCTGGAGTGAGGAAATGGGACCCTTCATTTCTGGGGCCAACGTCCTGACTTTC.

Many counts were recorded for this clonotype. The V and J genes are TRBV30 and TRBJ1-4; D uncertain. CDR3 length equals 14 residues. Germline CDR1 reads GTSNPN; CDR2 reads SVGIG (reference sequence). Trimming cost V 0 bases and J 3 bases, with 8 bases left between them. CDR3 sequence reads: CAWSVQSANEKLFF. CDR3 nucleotides: TGTGCCTGGAGTGTACAATCAGCTAATGAAAAACTGTTTTTT.

Ten or more counts support this clonotype. This chain links TRBV7-6 with TRBJ1-1; 8 nucleotides align to TRBD1. The CDR3 sequence is 14 residues long. V lost 6 bases, J lost 0 bases, and 3 bases stayed unmatched. The germline V gene has CDR1 SGHVS and CDR2 FNYEAQ. The chain's CDR3 is CASRKGQVNTEAFF. CDR3 DNA: TGTGCCAGCAGAAAGGGACAGGTGAACACTGAAGCTTTCTTT.

Ten or more counts support this clonotype. This rearrangement joins TRBV11-3 to TRBJ2-1; D is unresolved. Per the germline V gene, CDR1 is SGHNT and CDR2 is YENEEA. The germline V and J ends were trimmed by 5 bases and 6 bases, with 17 bases remaining between them. The CDR3 is 15 amino acids. CDR3 sequence (DNA): TGTGCCAGCAGCCCCCAGGAACTCGCCGGCAATGAGCAGTTCTTC. This gives the protein CASSPQELAGNEQFF.

A few counts support this clonotype. CDR3 sequence: CASSLVPTDTQYF. CDR3 in DNA: TGTGCCAGCAGCTTAGTTCCCACAGATACGCAGTATTTT. This rearrangement joins TRBV7-2 to TRBJ2-3; D remains unclear. The V gene lost 1 base and the J gene lost 2 bases, with 4 bases spanning the gap. This CDR3 is built from 13 residues. Germline V gives CDR1 SGHTA, CDR2 FQGNSA.

This clonotype was recorded many times. The chain couples TRBV5-1 to TRBJ2-7; TRBD2 aligns across 13 bases. Germline assignment: CDR1 SGHRS and CDR2 YFSETQ. The trim removed 1 base at V and 7 bases at J, leaving 8 bases unmatched. The CDR3 loop spans 16 amino acids. CDR3 region: CASSLRTSGRAVEQYF. The CDR3 bases are TGCGCCAGCAGCTTGAGAACTAGCGGGAGGGCCGTTGAGCAGTACTTC.

This clonotype has a count of ten or more. V is TRBV5-1 and J is TRBJ2-7; D ambiguous. Trimming cost V 5 bases and J 2 bases, with 11 bases left between them. Germline V gives CDR1 SGHRS, CDR2 YFSETQ. The CDR3 totals 13 residues. CDR3 DNA: TGCGCCAGCAGAACTCAGTCGGCCTACGAGCAGTACTTC. This encodes CASRTQSAYEQYF. Together with reference TRBV5-1 and TRBJ2-7, the CDR3 gives the full variable domain: KAGVTQTPRYLIKTRGQQVTLSCSPISGHRSVSWYQQTPGQGLQFLFEYFSETQRNKGNFPGRFSGRQFSNSRSEMNVSTLELGDSALYLCASRTQSAYEQYFGPGTRLTVT.

This clonotype was recorded many times. The chain is built from TRBV28 and TRBJ2-7; TRBD1 is a possible D gene (5 bases). With 2 bases removed from V and 2 bases from J, the gap between germline ends came to 19 bases. In germline, CDR1 is MDHEN, CDR2 SYDVKM. The CDR3 has 17 amino acids. CDR3 DNA: TGTGCCAGCAGTTTACCCAGGGTCGGCGGAACCACCTACGAGCAGTACTTC. It specifies CASSLPRVGGTTYEQYF.

This clonotype was detected ten times or more. This rearrangement joins TRBV7-9 to TRBJ2-7; no firm D call. The CDR3 covers 13 residues. V lost 2 bases to trimming and J lost 1 base, with 6 bases between them. In germline, CDR1 is SEHNR, CDR2 FQNEAQ (reference sequence). The CDR3 loop reads CASSLMGSYEQYF. The CDR3 DNA reads as TGTGCCAGCAGCTTAATGGGTTCCTACGAGCAGTACTTC.

The chain joins TRBV29-1 to TRBJ2-7; TRBD1 or TRBD2 may be the D gene (5 bases each). Germline loops: CDR1 SQVTM, CDR2 ANQGSEA. This CDR3 is 11 amino acids long. With 2 bases removed from V and 5 bases from J, the gap between germline ends came to 7 bases. CDR3 residues: CSVEWGHEQYF. In DNA form, the CDR3 reads TGCAGCGTTGAATGGGGACACGAGCAGTACTTC.

This clonotype was seen ten or more times. The V and J genes are TRBV5-1 and TRBJ2-7; D perhaps matches TRBD2 (5 bases). Trimming removed 4 bases at V and 7 bases at J, with 12 bases between. The CDR3 is 12 residues long. Germline V gives CDR1 SGHRS, CDR2 YFSETQ. The CDR3, as DNA: TGCGCCAGCAGCCCTGGACTTGAGGAGCAGTACTTC. It specifies CASSPGLEEQYF.

This clonotype turned up a few times. The chain links TRBV20-1 to TRBJ2-3; TRBD2 might be the D (6 bases). The germline CDR1 and CDR2 sequences are DFQATT and SNEGSKA (reference sequence). The CDR3 runs to 15 residues. The V gene lost 6 bases and the J gene lost 2 bases, with 18 bases spanning the gap. DNA of the CDR3: TGCAGTGCGGAAATGCGTAGCGGACCCACAGATACGCAGTATTTT. This gives the protein CSAEMRSGPTDTQYF.

In this sample, this clonotype turned up a few times. The chain has TRBV12-3 or TRBV12-4 and TRBJ2-1, with TRBD2 as a possible D gene (6 bases). Trimming took 6 bases from V and 2 from J, leaving 14 bases between them. This CDR3 is built from 15 residues. CDR3 in amino acids: CASSSAGRTYNEQFF. The CDR3, as DNA: TGTGCCAGCAGCTCAGCAGGGAGGACCTACAATGAGCAGTTCTTC.

This clonotype was picked up many times. The chain combines TRBV4-3 with TRBJ2-3, with 13 bases matching TRBD2. J gave up 1 base and V 2 bases, and 9 bases lay outside the gene matches. Germline V gene data show CDR1 as LGHNA and CDR2 as YSLEER. The CDR3 extends over 19 amino acids. This CDR3 reads CASSQRTSGGPKRTDTQYF. The CDR3 DNA reads as TGCGCCAGCAGCCAACGGACTAGCGGGGGCCCCAAACGCACAGATACGCAGTATTTT.